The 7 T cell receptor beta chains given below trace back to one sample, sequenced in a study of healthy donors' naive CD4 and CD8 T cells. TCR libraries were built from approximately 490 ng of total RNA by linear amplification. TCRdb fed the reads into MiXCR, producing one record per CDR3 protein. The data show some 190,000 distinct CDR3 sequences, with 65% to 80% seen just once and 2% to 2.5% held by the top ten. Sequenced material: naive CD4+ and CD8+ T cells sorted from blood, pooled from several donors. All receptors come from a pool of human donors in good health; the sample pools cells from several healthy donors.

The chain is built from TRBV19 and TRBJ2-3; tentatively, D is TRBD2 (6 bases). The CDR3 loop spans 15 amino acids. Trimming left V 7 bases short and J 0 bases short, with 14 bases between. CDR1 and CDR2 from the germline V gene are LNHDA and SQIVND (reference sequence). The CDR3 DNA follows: TGTGCCAGTACCTTTGGAGGGAGGAGCACAGATACGCAGTATTTT. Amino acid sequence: CASTFGGRSTDTQYF.

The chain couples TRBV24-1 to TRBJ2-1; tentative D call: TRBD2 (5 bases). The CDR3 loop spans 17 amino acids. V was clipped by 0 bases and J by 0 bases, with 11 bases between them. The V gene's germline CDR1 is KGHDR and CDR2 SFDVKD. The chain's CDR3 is CATSDLPRTSSYNEQFF. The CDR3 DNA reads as TGTGCCACCAGTGATTTGCCTAGAACTAGCTCCTACAATGAGCAGTTCTTC.

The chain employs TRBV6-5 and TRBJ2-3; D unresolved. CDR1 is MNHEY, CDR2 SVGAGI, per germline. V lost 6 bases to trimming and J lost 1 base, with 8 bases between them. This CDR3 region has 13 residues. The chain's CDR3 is CASSPLGTDTQYF. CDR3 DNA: TGTGCCAGCAGCCCGTTGGGCACAGATACGCAGTATTTT.

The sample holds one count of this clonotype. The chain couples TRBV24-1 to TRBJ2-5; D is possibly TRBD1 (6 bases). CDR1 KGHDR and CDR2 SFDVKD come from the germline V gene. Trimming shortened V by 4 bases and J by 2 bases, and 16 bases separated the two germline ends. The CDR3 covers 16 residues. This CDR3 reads CATSDYHQGKQETQYF. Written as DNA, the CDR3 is TGTGCCACCAGTGACTATCACCAGGGGAAGCAAGAGACCCAGTACTTC.

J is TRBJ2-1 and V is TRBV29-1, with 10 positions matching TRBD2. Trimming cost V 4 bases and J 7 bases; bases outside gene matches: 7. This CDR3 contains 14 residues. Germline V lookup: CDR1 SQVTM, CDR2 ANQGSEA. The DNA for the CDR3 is TGCAGCGTTGCCCATAGCGGGAGGATAAATGAGCAGTTCTTC. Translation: CSVAHSGRINEQFF.

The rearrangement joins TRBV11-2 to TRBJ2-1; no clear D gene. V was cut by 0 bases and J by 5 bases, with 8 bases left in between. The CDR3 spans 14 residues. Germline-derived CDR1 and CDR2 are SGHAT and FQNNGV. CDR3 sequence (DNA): TGTGCCAGCAGCTTAGATCCCGTGGACAATGAGCAGTTCTTC. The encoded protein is CASSLDPVDNEQFF.

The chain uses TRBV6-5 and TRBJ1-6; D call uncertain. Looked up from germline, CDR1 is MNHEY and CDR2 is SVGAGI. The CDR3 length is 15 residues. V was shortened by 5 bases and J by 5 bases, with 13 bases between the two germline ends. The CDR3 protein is CASSQEWTDNSPLHF. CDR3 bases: TGTGCCAGCAGTCAAGAATGGACGGATAATTCACCCCTCCACTTT.